Listed below are T cell receptor beta chains from one sample, sequenced in a study of blood T cells in healthy people across ages. One entry per CDR3 protein, called by TCRdb with MiXCR from the 5' RACE reads. The table lists 2 million or so distinct CDR3 sequences, 40% to 55% of them singletons, with less than 2.5% in the top ten. The material sequenced was blood. The receptors shown here come from a woman in her thirties or forties in good health. CDR3s include the opening cysteine and the closing phenylalanine or tryptophan. Each record gives: D gene, J gene, clone size, V gene, CDR3 DNA, CDR3 protein. The D gene is left open where the match is weak. Clone size is shown for a subset of rows, as once, few, many or a class of expanded clone.

>TRBD2|TRBJ2-6|.|TRBV4-3
TGCGCCAGCAGCCAAGATCAACTAGCGGGGAGCTCTGGGGCCAACGTCCTGACTTTC
CASSQDQLAGSSGANVLTF
>.|TRBJ2-5|once|TRBV20-1
TGCAGCGCAGGGGTGTACGAAGAGACCCAGTCCTTC
CSAGVYEETQSF
>.|TRBJ2-3|.|TRBV2
TGTGCCAGCAGACCGCTCAGGGGAAGCACAGATACGCAGTATTTT
CASRPLRGSTDTQYF
>.|TRBJ2-1|.|TRBV20-1
TGCAGTGCTAGCGGCCTATCCACAGGGCTCTACAATGAGCAGTTCTTC
CSASGLSTGLYNEQFF
>.|TRBJ1-2|.|TRBV6-5
TGTGCCAGCACAAACAGAGGGACCGGGGGCTACACCTTC
CASTNRGTGGYTF
>.|TRBJ2-5|.|TRBV5-1
TGCGCCAGCAGCTTGGTACCTACTAGGGGTCGGCAGGCCCAGTACTTC
CASSLVPTRGRQAQYF
>TRBD1|TRBJ1-2|few|TRBV7-9
TGTGCCAGCAGCTCCCGGGACAGGGCTGACTATGGCTACACCTTC
CASSSRDRADYGYTF
>.|TRBJ2-3|.|TRBV6-2/TRBV6-3
TGTGCCAGCACCGGCGGGGGCTTCGACACAGATACGCAGTATTTT
CASTGGGFDTDTQYF
>.|TRBJ1-6|.|TRBV7-2
TGTGCCAGCAGCTTAGCTGCGGTCAGGAATTCACCCCTCCACTTT
CASSLAAVRNSPLHF
>TRBD1|TRBJ1-1|.|TRBV27
TGTGCCAGCAGTTTATGGGCAGGGGGTTTAGGCACTGAAGCTTTCTTT
CASSLWAGGLGTEAFF
>.|TRBJ2-2|.|TRBV20-1
TGCAGTGCCAGACCGGGATTTGACGGGGAGCTGTTTTTT
CSARPGFDGELFF
>TRBD1|TRBJ1-5|.|TRBV7-9
TGTGCCAGCAGCAAGGGGATGACAGGGAGCAATCAGCCCCAGCATTTT
CASSKGMTGSNQPQHF
>TRBD1|TRBJ1-4|many|TRBV10-3
TGTGCCATCAGTGAGTCGGGGACAGATCACGAAAAACTGTTTTTT
CAISESGTDHEKLFF
>TRBD2|TRBJ2-3|few|TRBV7-2
TGTGCCAGCAGCCCTCGACTAGCGGGGTCCGATACGCAGTATTTT
CASSPRLAGSDTQYF
>TRBD2|TRBJ2-1|few|TRBV11-2
TGTGCCAGCAGCTTAGGAGGGTCTAGCGGGGGTCATCGGCAGTTCTTC
CASSLGGSSGGHRQFF
>.|TRBJ2-3|.|TRBV7-3
TGTGCCAGCAGCTTAAATTACGGGGCTGCAGATACGCAGTATTTT
CASSLNYGAADTQYF
>TRBD1|TRBJ1-4|few|TRBV5-1
TGCGCCAGCAGCCCCCCGGGACAGTCTAATGAAAAACTGTTTTTT
CASSPPGQSNEKLFF
>.|TRBJ1-5|.|TRBV10-3
TGTGCCATCAGCAGGGTGGGTCAGCCCCAGCATTTT
CAISRVGQPQHF
>TRBD1|TRBJ2-5|few|TRBV14
TGTGCCAGCAGCTCCTACAGGGGGTCGGAAGAGACCCAGTACTTC
CASSSYRGSEETQYF
>.|TRBJ1-1|few|TRBV20-1
TGCAGTGCTAGACGGGGAGGGACGCGCACTGAAGCTTTCTTT
CSARRGGTRTEAFF
>.|TRBJ1-1|.|TRBV15
TGTGCCACCAGCAGAGATTTACAGACGAACACTGAAGCTTTCTTT
CATSRDLQTNTEAFF
>.|TRBJ2-5|.|TRBV29-1
TGCAGCGTTGACGGCGCTGGCCGGGGGCTAGAGACCCAGTACTTC
CSVDGAGRGLETQYF